These 32 T cell receptor beta chains share one sample of origin, sequenced in a study of blood T cells in healthy people across ages. The authors ran a second PCR of roughly 6 to 12 cycles using a sample-barcoded 5' primer and a J-beta primer mix. Using its own MiXCR run on the 5' RACE reads, TCRdb lists one record per CDR3 protein. Among around 790,000 distinct CDR3 sequences listed, around 45% were seen once. The sequenced material came from blood. The receptors here all came from a man aged 60 to 75 in good health.

This sequence joins TRBV7-9 and TRBJ1-2; a weak D match, TRBD1 (6 bases). The CDR3 extends over 15 amino acids. Deletions cut 1 base from V and 5 bases from J, with 14 bases between. Per the germline V gene, CDR1 is SEHNR and CDR2 is FQNEAQ (reference sequence). The CDR3 reads CASSLVSRQVYGYTF. In nucleotides, the CDR3 is TGTGCCAGCAGCTTAGTGTCCCGACAGGTTTATGGCTACACCTTC. Drawing the rest from reference TRBV7-9 and TRBJ1-2, the complete variable domain is DTGVSQNPRHKITKRGQNVTFRCDPISEHNRLYWYRQTLGQGPEFLTYFQNEAQLEKSRLLSDRFSAERPKGSFSTLEIQRTEQGDSAMYLCASSLVSRQVYGYTFGSGTRLTVV.

The chain links TRBV12-3 or TRBV12-4 to TRBJ1-1, with a weak D call TRBD1 (6 bases). This CDR3 spans 14 amino acids. The germline V and J ends were trimmed by 5 bases and 7 bases, with 17 bases remaining between them. The chain's CDR3 is CASSQGTEGFEAFF. DNA for the CDR3: TGTGCCAGCAGTCAGGGGACCGAAGGTTTTGAAGCTTTCTTT.

The chain joins TRBV6-1 to TRBJ2-4, with no clear D. The assigned J gene may be wrong: the sequence end matches TRBJ2-7 better. Germline lookup yields CDR1 MNHNS and CDR2 SASEGT. The CDR3 has 13 residues. This CDR3 reads CASSGSVGYEQYF. The DNA for the CDR3 is TGTGCCAGCAGTGGGTCAGTTGGCTACGAGCAGTACTTC.

This chain uses TRBV20-1 with TRBJ1-2, with TRBD1 matching 7 bases. The CDR3 length is 13 residues. Germline V gene sequence: CDR1 DFQATT, CDR2 SNEGSKA (reference sequence). V dropped 4 bases and J dropped 8; count of bases not matched to a gene: 10. CDR3: CSATSLRQGGYTF. In DNA form, the CDR3 reads TGCAGTGCTACCTCCCTCCGACAGGGCGGCTACACCTTC.

This clonotype occurred a few times. This sequence joins TRBV29-1 and TRBJ1-2; D ambiguous. Trimming left V 4 bases short and J 5 bases short, with 5 bases between. Germline V gene lookup returns CDR1 SQVTM and CDR2 ANQGSEA. CDR3 size: 10 residues. The CDR3 sequence: CSVADYGYTF. CDR3 in DNA: TGCAGCGTTGCCGATTATGGCTACACCTTC.

The rearrangement joins TRBV14 to TRBJ1-6; D perhaps matches TRBD1 (6 bases). The CDR3 is 15 residues long. The V gene's germline CDR1 is SGHDN and CDR2 FVKESK. The V and J ends lost 3 bases and 10 bases respectively, with 16 bases between them. In nucleotides, the CDR3 is TGTGCCAGCAGCCAGGGACCGGGGGGCACATCACCCCTCCACTTT. It translates to CASSQGPGGTSPLHF.

DNA of the CDR3: TGTGCCAGCAGCTTAGCGACCGTACGGAGGGAAGGCTACACCTTC. Amino acids: CASSLATVRREGYTF. The J gene is TRBJ1-2, the V gene TRBV7-9; no clear D gene. Germline-derived CDR1 and CDR2 are SEHNR and FQNEAQ (reference sequence). The CDR3 has 15 amino acids. Trimming left V 0 bases short and J 8 bases short, with 16 bases between.

The chain couples TRBV28 to TRBJ1-2; TRBD1 aligns across 9 bases. With V trimmed by 6 bases and J by 2 bases, 13 bases remained unmatched. Germline V CDR1 and CDR2: MDHEN, SYDVKM. There are 17 residues in the CDR3. The CDR3 nucleotides read TGTGCCAGCAGCAGAACGGACAGGGGAAGTGAGAACTATGGCTACACCTTC. It codes for CASSRTDRGSENYGYTF.

This chain uses TRBV9 with TRBJ2-7; perhaps TRBD1 as D (5 bases). In germline, CDR1 is SGDLS, CDR2 YYNGEE. This CDR3 is built from 15 residues. The germline V and J ends were trimmed by 1 base and 0 bases, with 11 bases remaining between them. CDR3 nucleotide sequence: TGTGCCAGCAGCGTAACAGGTACCGGCTCCTACGAGCAGTACTTC. This codes for CASSVTGTGSYEQYF.

The chain couples TRBV30 to TRBJ2-7; a weak D match, TRBD1 (5 bases). Germline V CDR1 and CDR2: GTSNPN, SVGIG (reference sequence). The CDR3 spans 12 residues. The V gene lost 3 bases and the J gene lost 7 bases, with 13 bases spanning the gap. CDR3 coding DNA: TGTGCCTGGAGCAGGGCAGTTGGGGAGCAGTACTTC. Translating it yields CAWSRAVGEQYF.

Worth noting for this clonotype: The junction and the germline gene differ at one end; a read error may be behind it. The chain combines TRBV6-5 with TRBJ1-2, with a tentative D call TRBD1 (5 bases). Germline CDR1 and CDR2: MNHEY and SVGAGI. This CDR3 is 14 amino acids long. CDR3: CANSYGRTRGGYTF. CDR3 DNA sequence: TGTGCCAACAGTTACGGACGGACGAGGGGTGGCTACACCTTC.

This clonotype was picked up a small number of times. The chain links TRBV7-9 to TRBJ2-1; D gene ambiguous. The CDR3 has 14 residues. Germline CDR1 SEHNR, CDR2 FQNEAQ (reference sequence). V lost 2 bases and J 2 bases, leaving 7 bases between the germline ends. CDR3 DNA: TGTGCCAGCAGCTTAACGATACCCTACAATGAGCAGTTCTTC. Translation: CASSLTIPYNEQFF.

The chain combines TRBV11-2 with TRBJ2-6; D may be TRBD1 or TRBD2 (6 bases each). The V end was cut by 1 base, the J end by 0 bases, with 16 bases between. The CDR3 runs to 19 residues. Germline CDR1 and CDR2: SGHAT and FQNNGV. CDR3 nucleotides: TGTGCCAGCAGCTTAGCCCTCGGGGGCGGCAACTCTGGGGCCAACGTCCTGACTTTC. As protein: CASSLALGGGNSGANVLTF.

The chain has TRBV10-3 and TRBJ1-4; D not certain. Germline CDR1 ENHRY, CDR2 SYGVKD. The V and J ends lost 2 bases and 4 bases respectively, with 8 bases between them. The CDR3 has 14 residues. The CDR3 sequence is CAISEAGYNEKLFF. CDR3 DNA: TGTGCCATCAGTGAGGCAGGATATAATGAAAAACTGTTTTTT.

This rearrangement joins TRBV13 to TRBJ2-2, with D possibly TRBD1 on 5 matching bases. The CDR3 totals 16 residues. Trimming removed 2 bases at V and 1 base at J, with 11 bases between. CDR1 PRHDT and CDR2 FYEKMQ come from the germline V gene (reference sequence). The CDR3 here is CASSLRTTMNTGELFF. As DNA, the CDR3 is TGTGCCAGCAGCTTAAGGACAACCATGAACACCGGGGAGCTGTTTTTT.

The genes are TRBV7-9 and TRBJ2-3; perhaps D is TRBD1 or TRBD2 (5 bases each). This CDR3 contains 12 residues. Germline CDR1 SEHNR, CDR2 FQNEAQ (reference sequence). With 4 bases removed from V and 13 bases from J, the gap between germline ends came to 15 bases. CDR3 nucleotide sequence: TGTGCCAGCAGCTGGACGGGACCTGGGGAGTATTTT. Protein: CASSWTGPGEYF.

CDR3 protein: CASSRQGSEAFF. DNA for the CDR3: TGTGCCAGCAGTCGACAGGGGTCTGAAGCTTTCTTT. The chain joins TRBV7-2 to TRBJ1-1; 8 bases match TRBD1. Germline CDR1 reads SGHTA; CDR2 reads FQGNSA. Trimming removed 6 bases from V and 6 bases from J; junction bases left unmatched: 3. CDR3 length: 12 amino acids.

The chain links TRBV11-3 to TRBJ2-7; 7 nucleotides align to TRBD2. CDR1 and CDR2 (germline): SGHNT, YENEEA. The CDR3 consists of 15 residues. Losses at the gene ends were 7 bases for V and 0 bases for J; bases not matched to a gene: 9. CDR3 region: CASTESGGSSYEQYF. In DNA form, the CDR3 reads TGTGCCAGCACCGAGTCGGGGGGTAGCTCCTACGAGCAGTACTTC.

The gene calls are TRBV28 and TRBJ2-1; 10 nucleotides agree with TRBD1. V shed 4 bases and J 5 bases; nucleotides not matched to a gene: 5. Germline CDR1 MDHEN, CDR2 SYDVKM. The CDR3 loop spans 15 amino acids. The DNA of the CDR3 is TGTGCCAGCAGTTCTTTCGGGACAGGGGACAATGAGCAGTTCTTC. Its protein is CASSSFGTGDNEQFF.

This clonotype was observed a few times. The chain joins TRBV4-3 to TRBJ1-1; D uncertain. Trimming took off 3 bases at V and 4 bases at J, with 9 bases between the two ends. The CDR3 loop spans 13 amino acids. Per the germline V gene, CDR1 is LGHNA and CDR2 is YSLEER. The CDR3 spells CASSQRERTEAFF. The CDR3 DNA follows: TGCGCCAGCAGCCAGAGGGAGCGCACTGAAGCTTTCTTT.

This clonotype was observed a single time. The J gene is TRBJ2-3, the V gene TRBV5-1, with D maybe TRBD2 (6 bases). V lost 0 bases to trimming and J lost 0 bases, with 14 bases between them. This CDR3 spans 17 amino acids. Per germline, CDR1 SGHRS and CDR2 YFSETQ. CDR3 DNA sequence: TGCGCCAGCAGCTTGGCCTTTACGGGAGCTAGCACAGATACGCAGTATTTT. Amino acids: CASSLAFTGASTDTQYF.

This clonotype was detected a few times. The chain couples TRBV25-1 to TRBJ2-7; weak D call: TRBD2 (5 bases). This CDR3 comprises 13 residues. Trimming took 6 bases from V and 2 from J, leaving 11 bases between them. Germline V lookup: CDR1 MGHDK, CDR2 SYGVNS. The chain's CDR3 is CASSGGLTYEQYF. The CDR3 DNA follows: TGTGCCAGCAGCGGCGGGCTAACCTACGAGCAGTACTTC.

The rearrangement links TRBV6-6 to TRBJ2-1; 7 positions match TRBD2. Germline V gene sequence: CDR1 MNHNY, CDR2 SVGAGI (reference sequence). This CDR3 region has 14 residues. Germline trimming cut 8 bases from V and 6 bases from J; bases unmatched to any gene: 10. This CDR3 is CASSPYGGGNEQFF. CDR3 in DNA: TGTGCCAGCTCACCCTACGGCGGGGGCAATGAGCAGTTCTTC.

The chain joins TRBV24-1 to TRBJ2-5, with TRBD2 matching 7 bases. V lost 1 base, J lost 2 bases, and 3 bases stayed unmatched. Germline CDR1 is KGHDR and CDR2 is SFDVKD. This CDR3 has 15 amino acids. CDR3 sequence: CATSDFYGGQETQYF. The CDR3, as DNA: TGTGCCACCAGTGATTTTTACGGGGGGCAAGAGACCCAGTACTTC.

This sequence joins TRBV20-1 and TRBJ2-2; the match to TRBD2 covers 8 bases. The V gene end was trimmed by 6 bases and the J gene end by 3 bases; junction bases not matched to a gene: 6. The germline CDR1 and CDR2 sequences are DFQATT and SNEGSKA (reference sequence). The CDR3 runs to 14 residues. This CDR3 reads CSAPSGGYTGELFF. The CDR3 DNA reads as TGCAGTGCCCCCAGCGGGGGTTACACCGGGGAGCTGTTTTTT.

The chain couples TRBV30 to TRBJ2-5; D is ambiguous. Germline V gene lookup returns CDR1 GTSNPN and CDR2 SVGIG (reference sequence). This CDR3 region has 12 residues. V lost 4 bases, J lost 4 bases, and 10 bases lay in between. CDR3 region: CAWNSGRETQYF. The CDR3 nucleotides are TGTGCCTGGAACTCTGGGCGAGAGACCCAGTACTTC.

The CDR3 spells CASSPANRVMAGQPQHF. The DNA of the CDR3 is TGTGCCAGCAGCCCTGCGAATAGGGTCATGGCTGGGCAGCCCCAGCATTTT. The chain links TRBV7-2 to TRBJ1-5; D remains unclear. V dropped 5 bases and J dropped 7 bases, with 24 bases sitting between them. CDR1 SGHTA and CDR2 FQGNSA come from the germline V gene. The CDR3 is 17 residues long.

The gene calls are TRBV6-5 and TRBJ1-4; 9 bases are shared with TRBD1. From germline, CDR1 is MNHEY and CDR2 SVGAGI. The J segment lost 8 bases and the V segment lost 6 bases, leaving 7 bases of the junction unmatched. The CDR3 sequence is 14 residues long. In DNA, the CDR3 is TGTGCCAGCAGCCCGGGACAGGGATTCGAAAAACTGTTTTTT. It is translated as CASSPGQGFEKLFF.

The J gene is TRBJ2-1, the V gene TRBV7-2; D may be TRBD1 (6 bases). The germline V gene encodes CDR1 SGHTA and CDR2 FQGNSA. The ends were cut back, 4 bases at V and 7 bases at J, with 8 bases in the middle. The CDR3 extends over 12 amino acids. CDR3 in amino acids: CASSWGHNEQFF. CDR3 bases: TGTGCCAGCAGCTGGGGACATAATGAGCAGTTCTTC.

This clonotype was counted between two and nine times. The chain combines TRBV5-1 with TRBJ2-7, with D possibly called TRBD1 or TRBD2 (6 bases each). V lost 4 bases to trimming and J lost 2 bases, with 13 bases between them. This CDR3 is 14 amino acids long. Germline CDR1 is SGHRS and CDR2 is YFSETQ. The chain's CDR3 is CASSGGTSTYEQYF. CDR3 coding DNA: TGCGCCAGCAGCGGCGGGACAAGCACCTACGAGCAGTACTTC.

This clonotype was picked up many times. The CDR3 bases are TGCAGTGCGTCCTTGCCGACAGTGGGAATGACCTACGAGCAGTACTTC. Translation: CSASLPTVGMTYEQYF. The chain recombines TRBV20-1 with TRBJ2-7; TRBD1 might be the D (5 bases). In germline, CDR1 is DFQATT, CDR2 SNEGSKA (reference sequence). CDR3 length equals 16 residues. V shed 6 bases and J shed 2 bases, with 23 bases lying between them.

The chain recombines TRBV7-2 with TRBJ1-1, with a weak D call TRBD1 (6 bases). The V and J ends lost 5 bases and 1 base respectively, with 20 bases between them. This CDR3 has 17 residues. Germline CDR1 is SGHTA and CDR2 is FQGNSA. For the CDR3, the DNA is TGTGCCAGCAGCCCGACGGGGGCCCGGGCTCAGAACACTGAAGCTTTCTTT. Translating it yields CASSPTGARAQNTEAFF.